This T cell receptor beta chain is from a study of blood T cell repertoires in COVID-19. About the research overall: Samples representing acute and convalescent COVID-19 were sourced from the United States, Italy and Spain.

Unmatched junction bases numbered 11, after V lost 6 bases and J lost 5 bases. This CDR3 has 15 residues. The V gene's germline CDR1 is MDHEN and CDR2 SYDVKM. Under the authors' procedure: By means of reference gene primer amplification, nucleated cell counts were estimated. The assay was immunoSEQ multiplex PCR, and TCRdb's table has in-frame clones only and misses some. Clonal size and the V and J genes are those of that table, whereas D and trimming came from the DNA. The table shows approximately 50,000 clones, with 85% occurring only once. This clonotype was obtained from a human donor in a cohort sampled during active COVID-19. Sample: peripheral blood. V usage is TRBV28 and J usage is TRBJ1-1; 8 positions match TRBD1. The CDR3: CASSPPRQGRTEAFF. The CDR3 nucleotides read TGTGCCAGCAGCCCCCCGAGACAGGGGAGAACTGAAGCTTTCTTT.